The entry below gives a single T cell receptor (beta chain) sequence along with its context. The data stem from a study of T cell clonotyping in hematopoietic cell transplantation. CDR3 length: 15 residues. The germline CDR1 and CDR2 sequences are SQVTM and ANQGSEA. The V gene end was trimmed by 2 bases and the J gene end by 6 bases; junction bases not matched to a gene: 7. Measured with immunoSEQ multiplex PCR; TCRdb has only the in-frame clones, and not every one. The sample records several thousand clones, over 80% being singletons. Sequencing was performed on PBMCs, taken at the time of graft-versus-host disease after allogeneic stem cell transplant. The clonotype originates from a male patient aged 55 to 69 who had an allogeneic stem cell transplant from a related donor, so the T cells may come from the graft donor. Some clones in this sample may be carry-over from other donors' samples. The V gene is TRBV29-1, the J gene TRBJ2-1; the match to TRBD1 covers 10 bases. The CDR3 loop is CSVESGTGDLNEQFF. CDR3 nucleotide sequence: TGCAGCGTTGAATCCGGGACAGGGGACCTCAATGAGCAGTTCTTC.